This T cell receptor (beta chain) was recovered during a study of cytomegalovirus exposure and HLA in healthy donors. Findings and limits, study-wide: Researchers catalogued about 150 TCR beta chains as cytomegalovirus-associated. The classifier was said to identify cytomegalovirus status with high specificity and sensitivity. According to a later analysis, TCR clusters from the first cohort tended to co-occur in the 110 or so validation repertoires.

With regard to this clone: Its antigen is as yet unknown.

Separate from the approximately 670-subject first cohort, the roughly 120-subject validation cohort was the one that the donors belonged to. Repertoires were generated with immunoSEQ multiplex PCR, while TCRdb's copy carries only in-frame clones and drops some. Among around 220,000 clones listed, approximately 80% were seen once. The CDR3 extends over 12 amino acids. V lost 1 base to trimming and J lost 7 bases, with 5 bases between them. Germline lookup yields CDR1 MNHNS and CDR2 SASEGT. This chain uses TRBV6-1 with TRBJ2-1; TRBD1 or TRBD2 may be the D gene (5 bases each). Source material: PBMCs. The TCR was taken from a woman aged 30 to 39 in good health and CMV-seropositive. CDR3 nucleotides: TGTGCCAGCAGTGAAGGGGGGAATGAGCAGTTCTTC. This gives the protein CASSEGGNEQFF.